This entry lists 20 T cell receptor beta chains sequenced from one sample in a study of molecular identifiers for immune sequencing clone quantification. TCRdb redid the calling of the PCR reads with MiXCR, one entry per CDR3 protein. The data contain 9,500 to 15,000 distinct CDR3 sequences, approximately 20% of them seen just once; the ten biggest clones take up about 1.5%. Input material: naive CD8+ T cells from blood, with Jurkat cell RNA spiked in. Subset indicated: FACS-sorted CD8+CD4-CCR7+CD45RA+ naive T cells. These receptors all come from a human donor in good health. Some libraries in this study had Jurkat cell RNA spiked in.

This clonotype was counted ten times or more. This rearrangement joins TRBV24-1 to TRBJ2-1; the match to TRBD1 covers 7 bases. The CDR3 runs 16 residues. V dropped 3 bases and J dropped 7; count of bases not matched to a gene: 11. Germline values: CDR1 KGHDR, CDR2 SFDVKD. CDR3 loop: CATSDDTGAARNEQFF. The CDR3, as DNA: TGTGCCACCAGTGATGACACAGGGGCCGCAAGGAATGAGCAGTTCTTC.

The J gene is TRBJ2-7, the V gene TRBV27, with D maybe TRBD1 (6 bases). The V and J ends lost 2 bases and 8 bases respectively, with 16 bases between them. The CDR3 covers 14 residues. Germline loops: CDR1 MNHEY, CDR2 SMNVEV (reference sequence). CDR3 DNA sequence: TGTGCCAGCAGTTTAACCGGGACACGGCACAAGCAGTACTTC. Protein product: CASSLTGTRHKQYF.

This clonotype is medium-sized (0.01 to 0.1%). The CDR3 is CASSQAGTFWETQYF. CDR3 coding DNA: TGTGCCAGCAGCCAAGCAGGGACATTCTGGGAGACCCAGTACTTC. This chain links TRBV14 with TRBJ2-5; D might be TRBD1 (6 bases). Germline CDR1 is SGHDN and CDR2 is FVKESK. CDR3 size: 15 residues. V lost 1 base, J lost 5 bases, and 14 bases lay in between.

As concerns this clonotype: Being one base from a much bigger clone, this may be a read error. The rearrangement uses TRBV5-3 and TRBJ2-7, with 7 bases lining up with TRBD1. TRBV5-3 is given ORF status, its function remaining uncertain. The CDR3 runs 13 residues. The CDR3 protein is CASSDRVSYEQCF. CDR3 DNA sequence: TGTGCCAGCAGCGACAGGGTCTCCTACGAGCAGTGCTTC.

Regarding this clonotype: Since a much larger clone is just one base distant, this may be a read error. V and J are TRBV27 and TRBJ1-1; D may be TRBD1 (5 bases). This CDR3 is built from 13 residues. Per germline, CDR1 MNHEY and CDR2 SMNVEV (reference sequence). Here the CDR3 DNA reads TGTGCCAGCAGTTTAAGGGGTAGCACTGAAGCTCTCTTT. This codes for CASSLRGSTEALF.

As concerns this clonotype: A single base separates this from a much larger clone, so it may be a read error. The chain links TRBV3-1 to TRBJ1-6; no firm D call. This CDR3 is built from 15 residues. The V gene's germline CDR1 is LGHDT and CDR2 YNNKEL (reference sequence). The CDR3 sequence: CASSLMTRWDSRLHF. CDR3 in DNA: TGTGCCAGCAGCCTTATGACACGATGGGATTCACGCCTCCACTTT.

Within the sample, this clonotype is medium-sized. This chain joins TRBV19 and TRBJ2-7; D is ambiguous. Looked up from germline, CDR1 is LNHDA and CDR2 is SQIVND (reference sequence). This CDR3 contains 15 residues. V lost 5 bases, J lost 2 bases, and 16 bases lay in between. Here the CDR3 DNA reads TGTGCCAGTAGTGTCATTTATGACGGAGCCTACGAGCAGTACTTC. Translation: CASSVIYDGAYEQYF. The full variable domain, completed using reference TRBV19 and TRBJ2-7, is DGGITQSPKYLFRKEGQNVTLSCEQNLNHDAMYWYRQDPGQGLRLIYYSQIVNDFQKGDIAEGYSVSREKKESFPLTVTSAQKNPTAFYLCASSVIYDGAYEQYFGPGTRLTVT.

As to this clonotype: A read error may account for a junction end that differs from germline. V and J are TRBV4-1 and TRBJ1-4, with 7 nucleotides matching TRBD1. The CDR3 is made up of 16 amino acids. The germline CDR1 and CDR2 sequences are MGHRA and YSYEKL. The DNA of the CDR3 is TGCGCCAGCAGCCTTCGAAAGGGGGCAACTAGTGAAAAACTGTTTTTT. It specifies CASSLRKGATSEKLFF.

Worth noting for this clonotype: Since a much larger clone is just one base distant, this may be a read error. This sequence joins TRBV6-2 or TRBV6-3 and TRBJ2-7, with D tentatively TRBD2 (6 bases). V lost 4 bases and J lost 6, with 16 bases in between. This CDR3 is 14 amino acids long. Germline loops: CDR1 MNHEY, CDR2 SVGEGT. The CDR3 protein is CASSLVADTCEQYF. The DNA of the CDR3 is TGTGCCAGCAGTTTGGTAGCGGATACCTGCGAGCAGTACTTC.

As concerns this clonotype: The junction does not match germline at one end; this may be a read error. J is TRBJ2-7 and V is TRBV12-3 or TRBV12-4; D remains ambiguous. This CDR3 has 14 residues. The chain's CDR3 is CASSAWSLGYEQNF. DNA for the CDR3: TGTGCCAGCAGCGCGTGGTCGCTGGGCTACGAGCAGAACTTC.

In its sample, this clonotype ranks as medium-sized. The chain combines TRBV9 with TRBJ1-6; no reliable D call. The ends were cut back, 3 bases at V and 0 bases at J, with 13 bases in the middle. CDR3 length: 17 residues. Germline values: CDR1 SGDLS, CDR2 YYNGEE. CDR3: CASSGRQDVSYNSPLHF. CDR3 bases: TGTGCCAGCAGCGGCCGCCAGGACGTCTCCTATAATTCACCCCTCCACTTT. The full variable domain, completed using reference TRBV9 and TRBJ1-6, is DSGVTQTPKHLITATGQRVTLRCSPRSGDLSVYWYQQSLDQGLQFLIQYYNGEERAKGNILERFSAQQFPDLHSELNLSSLELGDSALYFCASSGRQDVSYNSPLHFGNGTRLTVT.

On this clonotype itself: An end of the junction differs from the germline gene, which may be a read error. The V and J genes are TRBV12-3 or TRBV12-4 and TRBJ2-1; D not certain. The CDR3 runs to 12 residues. CDR3 protein: CASSFTYKEQFF. CDR3 in DNA: TGTGCCAGCAGTTTTACGTACAAGGAGCAGTTCTTC.

The chain employs TRBV3-1 and TRBJ1-1; D possibly corresponds to TRBD1 (5 bases). Trimming stripped 0 bases from V and 6 bases from J, with 17 bases between. Germline values: CDR1 LGHDT, CDR2 YNNKEL (reference sequence). CDR3 size: 16 residues. The CDR3 loop reads CASSQDRSGGIPEAFF. CDR3 coding DNA: TGTGCCAGCAGCCAAGATAGGTCGGGGGGAATCCCTGAAGCTTTCTTT. Filled out from reference TRBV3-1 and TRBJ1-1, the complete variable domain reads DTAVSQTPKYLVTQMGNDKSIKCEQNLGHDTMYWYKQDSKKFLKIMFSYNNKELIINETVPNRFSPKSPDKAHLNLHINSLELGDSAVYFCASSQDRSGGIPEAFFGQGTRLTVV.

This clonotype was detected ten times or more. This sequence joins TRBV24-1 and TRBJ2-3, with TRBD1 as a possible D gene (5 bases). This CDR3 comprises 15 residues. The germline gives CDR1 KGHDR, CDR2 SFDVKD. With 9 bases removed from V and 3 bases from J, the gap between germline ends came to 18 bases. CDR3 sequence reads: CATPAWGPWTDTQYF. DNA of the CDR3: TGTGCCACCCCAGCGTGGGGCCCCTGGACAGATACGCAGTATTTT.

This clonotype was seen repeatedly, ten times or more. The gene calls are TRBV7-9 and TRBJ2-7; unclear D gene. The CDR3 totals 11 residues. Trimming removed 3 bases from V and 4 bases from J, with 4 bases in between. Germline loops: CDR1 SEHNR, CDR2 FQNEAQ (reference sequence). In DNA, the CDR3 is TGTGCCAGCAGCTTCGCTTACGAGCAGTACTTC. As protein: CASSFAYEQYF.

This clonotype was observed many times. This chain joins TRBV25-1 and TRBJ2-7; D tentatively reads TRBD1 or TRBD2 (5 bases each). Germline V gene sequence: CDR1 MGHDK, CDR2 SYGVNS. The CDR3 consists of 16 residues. Trimming left V 3 bases short and J 6 bases short, with 21 bases between. DNA of the CDR3: TGTGCCAGCAGTGATGGGACCGCTTTATCAGGGTTCGAGCAGTACTTC. This gives the protein CASSDGTALSGFEQYF.

This clonotype was observed a few times. J is TRBJ2-7 and V is TRBV3-2. TRBV3-2 corresponds to a pseudogene. The CDR3 spans 15 residues. The CDR3 DNA is TGTGCCAGCAGCCAAGTGTGCGTGATCAAGTACGAGCAGTACTTC. Protein sequence: CASSQVCVIKYEQYF.

A few counts support this clonotype. This sequence joins TRBV5-8 and TRBJ1-1; maybe TRBD1 (5 bases). Germline V CDR1 and CDR2: SGHTS, YDEGEE. This CDR3 comprises 15 residues. V was trimmed by 0 bases and J by 6 bases, leaving 15 bases between them. The CDR3 protein is CASSLAGAGSAEAFF. DNA for the CDR3: TGTGCCAGCAGCTTGGCCGGGGCAGGGAGTGCTGAAGCTTTCTTT.

J is TRBJ2-3 and V is TRBV20-1; 9 bases align to TRBD2. J gave up 5 bases and V 6 bases, and 12 bases lay outside the gene matches. This CDR3 has 15 residues. Per germline, CDR1 DFQATT and CDR2 SNEGSKA (reference sequence). The CDR3 DNA reads TGCAGTGCCCCCCTGACTAGCGGTATGGGAGATACGCAGTATTTT. This codes for CSAPLTSGMGDTQYF.

This clonotype ranks as medium-sized (0.01 to 0.1%). The chain has TRBV14 and TRBJ2-7, with TRBD1 identical over 9 bases. Germline V CDR1 and CDR2: SGHDN, FVKESK. V was pared by 4 bases and J by 2 bases, with 3 bases of the junction left unmatched. The CDR3 has 14 amino acids. Here the CDR3 reads CASSLGQGPYEQYF. The CDR3 DNA sequence: TGTGCCAGCAGCCTGGGACAGGGCCCCTACGAGCAGTACTTC.